These 24 T cell receptor beta chains were sequenced from one sample in a study of tissue T cells after allogeneic stem cell transplantation. Here immunoSEQ multiplex PCR was the method, and the copy in TCRdb shows in-frame clones only, minus some. The sample lists 4,000 to 5,000 clones, less than 75% seen once, with about 18% in the top ten. The sample here was tissue from the esophagus, taken at autopsy. The receptors were sampled from a female donor older than 55 with lung cancer.

The CDR3 nucleotides read TGTGCCAGCAGCTTAATTGGAGAGGCCACAGATACGCAGTATTTT. Translating it yields CASSLIGEATDTQYF. The genes are TRBV7-3 and TRBJ2-3; D gene unclear. V lost 1 base to trimming and J lost 2 bases, with 10 bases between them. Germline values: CDR1 SGHTA, CDR2 FQGTGA. The CDR3 has 15 residues.

The J gene is TRBJ2-7, the V gene TRBV9, with 8 bases lining up with TRBD2. CDR3 length: 13 amino acids. J was trimmed by 6 bases and V by 4 bases; bases with no gene match: 6. Germline V gene lookup returns CDR1 SGDLS and CDR2 YYNGEE. The CDR3 DNA is TGTGCCAGCAGCTTCGCGGGAGGAGGCGAGCAGTACTTC. Translated: CASSFAGGGEQYF.

The J gene is TRBJ2-3, the V gene TRBV7-8, with a weak D call TRBD1 (5 bases). The CDR3 loop spans 13 amino acids. CDR1 is SGHVS, CDR2 FQNEAQ, per germline. Trimming cost V 2 bases and J 4 bases, with 7 bases left between them. The CDR3 DNA is TGTGCCAGCAGCTTACGCAGGGCAGATACGCAGTATTTT. The encoded protein is CASSLRRADTQYF.

J is TRBJ2-1 and V is TRBV15; TRBD1 matches at 10 bases. The CDR3 has 15 amino acids. The junction had 4 bases not matched to a gene; V was cut back by 6 bases and J by 2 bases. Germline V lookup: CDR1 LNHNV, CDR2 YYDKDF (reference sequence). The CDR3 sequence is CATRQTGGAYNEQFF. The CDR3 DNA reads as TGTGCCACCAGGCAGACAGGGGGCGCCTACAATGAGCAGTTCTTC.

This chain connects TRBV29-1 to TRBJ1-2; TRBD1 agrees at 9 bases. From germline, CDR1 is SQVTM and CDR2 ANQGSEA. J was trimmed by 2 bases and V by 8 bases; bases with no gene match: 6. This CDR3 comprises 13 residues. CDR3 in amino acids: CSSGQGTNYGYTF. The CDR3 DNA sequence: TGCAGCTCGGGACAGGGAACGAACTATGGCTACACCTTC.

This clone came up a few times. This chain connects TRBV2 to TRBJ2-1, with D possibly TRBD1 on 6 matching bases. V gave up 2 bases and J gave up 10 bases, with 24 bases separating them. The germline V gene has CDR1 SNHLY and CDR2 FYNNEI. CDR3 length equals 17 residues. The chain's CDR3 is CASSEFLSWQGLREQFF. CDR3 coding DNA: TGTGCCAGCAGTGAATTTCTTTCTTGGCAGGGGCTTAGGGAGCAGTTCTTC. The variable domain in full, completed from reference TRBV2 and TRBJ2-1, reads EPEVTQTPSHQVTQMGQEVILRCVPISNHLYFYWYRQILGQKVEFLVSFYNNEISEKSEIFDDQFSVERPDGSNFTLKIRSTKLEDSAMYFCASSEFLSWQGLREQFFGPGTRLTVL.

The V call is TRBV7-9, the J call TRBJ1-1; TRBD1 aligns across 7 bases. This CDR3 comprises 14 residues. The germline gives CDR1 SEHNR, CDR2 FQNEAQ (reference sequence). J lost 3 bases, V lost 4 bases, and 5 bases had no gene match. The chain's CDR3 is CASSWDSLHTEAFF. The CDR3 DNA reads as TGTGCCAGCAGCTGGGACAGCCTACACACTGAAGCTTTCTTT.

The chain carries TRBV30 and TRBJ2-7; D possibly matches TRBD1 or TRBD2 (5 bases each). V was clipped by 3 bases and J by 0 bases, with 15 bases between them. The CDR3 contains 15 residues. Germline assignment: CDR1 GTSNPN and CDR2 SVGIG (reference sequence). This chain's CDR3 is CAWRSPGTGSYEQYF. The CDR3 coding sequence is TGTGCCTGGAGGTCTCCCGGGACGGGCTCCTACGAGCAGTACTTC. The variable domain in full, completed from reference TRBV30 and TRBJ2-7, reads SQTIHQWPATLVQPVGSPLSLECTVEGTSNPNLYWYRQAAGRGLQLLFYSVGIGQISSEVPQNLSASRPQDRQFILSSKKLLLSDSGFYLCAWRSPGTGSYEQYFGPGTRLTVT.

This sequence joins TRBV11-3 and TRBJ2-3; D may match TRBD1 or TRBD2 (5 bases each). V was trimmed by 5 bases and J by 0 bases, leaving 9 bases between them. CDR1 SGHNT and CDR2 YENEEA come from the germline V gene. The CDR3 covers 14 residues. CDR3 amino acids: CASSPGRSTDTQYF. In DNA, the CDR3 is TGTGCCAGCAGCCCGGGACGGAGCACAGATACGCAGTATTTT.

This clone was counted a few times. This sequence joins TRBV13 and TRBJ2-7, with a tentative D call TRBD2 (6 bases). CDR1 and CDR2 from the germline V gene are PRHDT and FYEKMQ (reference sequence). The V end lost 1 base, the J end lost 6 bases, and 13 bases lay between the germline ends. The CDR3 sequence is 14 residues long. This CDR3 reads CASSLAGARTEQYF. The DNA of the CDR3 is TGTGCCAGCAGCTTAGCGGGAGCACGGACCGAGCAGTACTTC.

The chain joins TRBV11-2 to TRBJ2-7; possible D gene TRBD2, 6 bases. V dropped 1 base and J dropped 0 bases, with 10 bases sitting between them. CDR3 length: 15 amino acids. Germline-derived CDR1 and CDR2 are SGHAT and FQNNGV. CDR3 sequence: CASSLVDGSSYEQYF. The CDR3 nucleotides are TGTGCCAGCAGCTTAGTGGACGGGAGCTCCTACGAGCAGTACTTC.

This rearrangement joins TRBV4-3 to TRBJ1-1, with TRBD1 matching 7 bases. Germline-derived CDR1 and CDR2 are LGHNA and YSLEER. The CDR3 sequence is 14 residues long. The J segment lost 3 bases and the V segment lost 5 bases, leaving 6 bases of the junction unmatched. This chain's CDR3 is CASSYNTGDTEAFF. CDR3 nucleotides: TGCGCCAGCAGCTATAATACAGGGGACACTGAAGCTTTCTTT.

This clone is medium-sized. The chain is built from TRBV7-8 and TRBJ2-5; D remains ambiguous. Germline V gene lookup returns CDR1 SGHVS and CDR2 FQNEAQ. V lost 1 base to trimming and J lost 1 base, with 10 bases between them. This CDR3 spans 15 amino acids. The CDR3 DNA reads as TGTGCCAGCAGCTTAGGCGGCAGCATCCAAGAGACCCAGTACTTC. Its translation is CASSLGGSIQETQYF. Using reference TRBV7-8 and TRBJ2-5 for the parts outside the CDR3, the full variable domain is GAGVSQSPRYKVAKRGQDVALRCDPISGHVSLFWYQQALGQGPEFLTYFQNEAQLDKSGLPSDRFFAERPEGSVSTLKIQRTQQEDSAVYLCASSLGGSIQETQYFGPGTRLLVL.

The sample holds a few counts of this clone. The chain couples TRBV6-6 to TRBJ2-5; TRBD1 matches at 8 bases. After removal of 6 bases from V and 2 bases from J, the junction contained 5 bases not matched to a gene. CDR1 is MNHNY, CDR2 SVGAGI, per germline (reference sequence). CDR3 length: 14 residues. As DNA, the CDR3 is TGTGCCAGCAGCCCCGGGACAGGTCAAGAGACCCAGTACTTC. Its protein is CASSPGTGQETQYF.

This clone was seen a handful of times. The chain uses TRBV7-3 and TRBJ2-7, with D possibly being TRBD2 (7 bases). Germline V lookup: CDR1 SGHTA, CDR2 FQGTGA. V was clipped by 11 bases and J by 5 bases, with 31 bases between them. This CDR3 comprises 17 residues. In DNA, the CDR3 is TGTGCCTGGGGGGGGCCCCCGCGGGACCCAAACGGGGACGAGCAGTACTTC. As protein: CAWGGPPRDPNGDEQYF.

In this sample, this clone is large. The J gene is TRBJ2-3, the V gene TRBV12-3 or TRBV12-4; D is unclear. This CDR3 region has 12 residues. V gave up 1 base and J gave up 1 base, with 0 bases separating them. CDR3 protein: CASSLGTDTQYF. As DNA, the CDR3 is TGTGCCAGCAGTTTAGGCACAGATACGCAGTATTTT.

V and J are TRBV18 and TRBJ2-3; D remains unclear. The CDR3 totals 14 residues. V lost 6 bases, J lost 4 bases, and 14 bases lay in between. The germline V gene encodes CDR1 KGHSH and CDR2 LQKENI. CDR3 protein: CASSLKKPSDTQYF. DNA of the CDR3: TGTGCCAGCTCCCTGAAAAAACCTTCAGATACGCAGTATTTT. The variable domain in full, completed from reference TRBV18 and TRBJ2-3, reads NAGVMQNPRHLVRRRGQEARLRCSPMKGHSHVYWYRQLPEEGLKFMVYLQKENIIDESGMPKERFSAEFPKEGPSILRIQQVVRGDSAAYFCASSLKKPSDTQYFGPGTRLTVL.

This chain uses TRBV7-9 with TRBJ2-7; 8 bases are shared with TRBD2. CDR1 and CDR2 (germline): SEHNR, FQNEAQ (reference sequence). This CDR3 contains 14 residues. Trimming removed 5 bases from V and 5 bases from J; junction bases left unmatched: 8. The CDR3 here is CASSLHHGGDEQYF. The CDR3 DNA reads TGTGCCAGCAGCCTTCATCACGGGGGGGACGAGCAGTACTTC.

The chain couples TRBV6-5 to TRBJ1-4, with TRBD1 matching 8 bases. There are 15 residues in the CDR3. Trimming at V came to 2 bases and at J to 9 bases, leaving 8 bases not matched to a gene. Germline CDR1 is MNHEY and CDR2 is SVGAGI. The CDR3 is CASSYLDRVGQKLFF. CDR3 nucleotide sequence: TGTGCCAGCAGTTACCTGGACAGGGTTGGACAAAAACTGTTTTTT.

This clone was observed a handful of times. The gene calls are TRBV6-5 and TRBJ1-1; no clear D gene. This CDR3 has 13 residues. The ends were cut back, 4 bases at V and 5 bases at J, with 11 bases in the middle. Germline loops: CDR1 MNHEY, CDR2 SVGAGI. This CDR3 reads CASSLVRRTEAFF. For the CDR3, the DNA is TGTGCCAGCAGTTTGGTCAGAAGGACTGAAGCTTTCTTT.

Details on this clone: A much larger clone lies a single base off, so this may be a read error. This sample also contains other DNA sequences that code for the same CDR3. This chain uses TRBV6-5 with TRBJ1-2; 7 nucleotides agree with TRBD1. The germline V gene has CDR1 MNHEY and CDR2 SVGAGI. The CDR3 loop spans 14 amino acids. The CDR3 sequence: CASSYGTANSGYTF. In nucleotides, the CDR3 is TGTGCCAGCAGTTACGGGACAGCGAACAGTGGCTACACCTTT.

This chain joins TRBV7-9 and TRBJ1-2; D remains ambiguous. CDR1 and CDR2 (germline): SEHNR, FQNEAQ (reference sequence). The CDR3 sequence is 14 residues long. V gave up 7 bases and J gave up 1 base, with 13 bases separating them. CDR3 sequence: CASTRLSVNYGYTF. The CDR3 nucleotides read TGTGCCAGCACCAGGCTCAGTGTTAACTATGGCTACACCTTC.

Sample share makes this clone medium-sized (0.01 to 0.1%). This chain links TRBV6-5 with TRBJ2-1; the match to TRBD2 covers 9 bases. The ends lost 5 bases at V and 4 bases at J; junction bases unmatched: 6. The V gene's germline CDR1 is MNHEY and CDR2 SVGAGI. CDR3 length equals 15 residues. The DNA for the CDR3 is TGTGCCAGCAGTCATGTAGCGGGAGAGTACAATGAGCAGTTCTTC. Amino acids: CASSHVAGEYNEQFF.

This clone is large. The gene calls are TRBV9 and TRBJ1-2; 9 nucleotides align to TRBD1. The junction had 8 bases not matched to a gene; V was cut back by 2 bases and J by 0 bases. From germline, CDR1 is SGDLS and CDR2 YYNGEE. The CDR3 is 17 amino acids. DNA for the CDR3: TGTGCCAGCAGCGTGACCCCGGGACAGGGCTCTAACTATGGCTACACCTTC. The encoded protein is CASSVTPGQGSNYGYTF.